This TCR beta chain was sequenced for a study of blood T cell repertoires in COVID-19. Germline assignment: CDR1 SGHDT and CDR2 YYEEEE. CDR3 size: 13 residues. V was shortened by 7 bases and J by 7 bases, with 18 bases between the two germline ends. Some clones are missing from TCRdb's copy, which holds only in-frame ones; the method was immunoSEQ multiplex PCR. The sample yields more than 90,000 clones, over 75% seen once. The sequenced sample consisted of peripheral blood. This receptor was identified in a human donor in a cohort sampled during active COVID-19. The rearrangement uses TRBV5-6 and TRBJ2-7; D possibly corresponds to TRBD1 (6 bases). CDR3 sequence: CASQGQTKREQYF. The CDR3, as DNA: TGTGCCAGCCAAGGACAGACCAAGCGGGAGCAGTACTTC.